The rows below give T cell receptor beta chains drawn from one sample of a study of blood T cell repertoires in COVID-19. Produced via immunoSEQ multiplex PCR; TCRdb's table is partial and in-frame only. The data contain about 220,000 clones, around 84% of them singletons. The sequencing input was peripheral blood. All receptors come from a young man with active or convalescent COVID-19. Each CDR3 is given with its conserved first and last residue. Fields, in order: CDR3 protein, CDR3 DNA, clone size, J gene, D gene, V gene. The D gene is left open where the match is weak. Clone size appears in some rows only: once, few, many, or a class for an expanded clone.

cdr3_aa: CASSLSARGLAASYEQYF
cdr3_nt: TGTGCCAGCAGCTTATCGGCCAGGGGACTAGCGGCCTCCTACGAGCAGTACTTC
clone_size: few
j_call: TRBJ2-7
d_call: TRBD2
v_call: TRBV7-2

cdr3_aa: CASSPRQGNTEAFF
cdr3_nt: TGTGCCAGCTCACCGCGGCAGGGTAACACTGAAGCTTTCTTT
clone_size: -
j_call: TRBJ1-1
d_call: -
v_call: TRBV18

cdr3_aa: CASTETAYEQYF
cdr3_nt: TGTGCCAGCACCGAAACGGCCTACGAGCAGTACTTC
clone_size: few
j_call: TRBJ2-7
d_call: -
v_call: TRBV28

cdr3_aa: CASSMAQGYSNQPQHF
cdr3_nt: TGTGCCAGTAGTATGGCTCAGGGGTATAGCAATCAGCCCCAGCATTTT
clone_size: -
j_call: TRBJ1-5
d_call: -
v_call: TRBV19

cdr3_aa: CASSEEGPTLSGYTF
cdr3_nt: TGTGCCAGCAGTGAGGAGGGTCCGACCTTGTCCGGCTACACCTTC
clone_size: -
j_call: TRBJ1-2
d_call: -
v_call: TRBV25-1

cdr3_aa: CASSQGLAGAQETQYF
cdr3_nt: TGTGCCAGCAGTCAGGGACTAGCGGGAGCCCAAGAGACCCAGTACTTC
clone_size: -
j_call: TRBJ2-5
d_call: TRBD2
v_call: TRBV27

cdr3_aa: CASSPLDGEQFF
cdr3_nt: TGTGCCAGCTCACCACTAGATGGTGAGCAGTTCTTC
clone_size: -
j_call: TRBJ2-1
d_call: -
v_call: TRBV18

cdr3_aa: CASRPIPAFTEGKLFF
cdr3_nt: TGCGCCAGCAGACCAATCCCTGCCTTCACCGAGGGAAAACTGTTTTTT
clone_size: few
j_call: TRBJ1-4
d_call: -
v_call: TRBV4-1

cdr3_aa: CASSPERENEQFF
cdr3_nt: TGTGCCAGCAGTCCCGAGCGGGAGAATGAGCAGTTCTTC
clone_size: -
j_call: TRBJ2-1
d_call: TRBD2
v_call: TRBV11-3

cdr3_aa: CASSHPRTGRLDGYTF
cdr3_nt: TGCGCCAGCAGCCATCCTCGGACAGGCCGCCTCGATGGCTACACCTTC
clone_size: -
j_call: TRBJ1-2
d_call: TRBD1
v_call: TRBV4-1

cdr3_aa: CASSLGGGGRQETQYF
cdr3_nt: TGTGCCAGCAGCTTGGGCGGCGGGGGGCGCCAAGAGACCCAGTACTTC
clone_size: -
j_call: TRBJ2-5
d_call: TRBD2
v_call: TRBV5-4

cdr3_aa: CASSPRGLGEKLFF
cdr3_nt: TGTGCCAGCAGCCCCAGGGGTTTAGGCGAAAAACTGTTTTTT
clone_size: -
j_call: TRBJ1-4
d_call: -
v_call: TRBV7-9

cdr3_aa: CASSPPTAGTYEQYF
cdr3_nt: TGTGCCAGCAGTCCCCCTACGGCGGGGACCTACGAGCAGTACTTC
clone_size: -
j_call: TRBJ2-7
d_call: -
v_call: TRBV6-2/TRBV6-3

cdr3_aa: CAISDYSNQPQHF
cdr3_nt: TGTGCCATCAGTGACTATAGCAATCAGCCCCAGCATTTT
clone_size: -
j_call: TRBJ1-5
d_call: -
v_call: TRBV10-3

cdr3_aa: CATARGDRRNSPLHF
cdr3_nt: TGTGCCACCGCCCGAGGGGACAGACGTAATTCACCCCTCCACTTT
clone_size: -
j_call: TRBJ1-6
d_call: TRBD1
v_call: TRBV19

cdr3_aa: CASSERGERNSPLHF
cdr3_nt: TGCGCCAGCAGCGAGCGGGGAGAACGGAATTCACCCCTCCACTTT
clone_size: -
j_call: TRBJ1-6
d_call: -
v_call: TRBV5-1

cdr3_aa: CASSVEGGSMNTEAFF
cdr3_nt: TGTGCCAGCAGCGTAGAGGGCGGGAGTATGAACACTGAAGCTTTCTTT
clone_size: -
j_call: TRBJ1-1
d_call: -
v_call: TRBV9

cdr3_aa: CATSDNTGAGDGYTF
cdr3_nt: TGTGCCACCAGTGATAACACCGGAGCAGGGGATGGCTACACCTTC
clone_size: -
j_call: TRBJ1-2
d_call: -
v_call: TRBV24-1

cdr3_aa: CASSQTEGAGEKLFF
cdr3_nt: TGCGCCAGCAGCCAGACTGAGGGGGCAGGGGAAAAACTGTTTTTT
clone_size: -
j_call: TRBJ1-4
d_call: TRBD1
v_call: TRBV4-3

cdr3_aa: CASSSRGSYTDTQYF
cdr3_nt: TGTGCCAGCAGCTCCCGGGGGTCCTACACAGATACGCAGTATTTT
clone_size: -
j_call: TRBJ2-3
d_call: -
v_call: TRBV11-2

cdr3_aa: CAWSVLGLAAYNEQFF
cdr3_nt: TGTGCCTGGAGTGTACTCGGGCTAGCGGCCTACAATGAGCAGTTCTTC
clone_size: -
j_call: TRBJ2-1
d_call: TRBD2
v_call: TRBV30

cdr3_aa: CASSSQGASRGYEQYF
cdr3_nt: TGTGCCAGCAGCTCTCAGGGGGCTAGCCGAGGCTACGAGCAGTACTTC
clone_size: once
j_call: TRBJ2-7
d_call: TRBD1
v_call: TRBV7-2

cdr3_aa: CASRYGRNTEAFF
cdr3_nt: TGTGCCAGCAGATATGGCAGGAACACTGAAGCTTTCTTT
clone_size: -
j_call: TRBJ1-1
d_call: -
v_call: TRBV6-5

cdr3_aa: CASRRQLDNEKLFF
cdr3_nt: TGTGCCAGCAGACGACAGCTTGATAATGAAAAACTGTTTTTT
clone_size: -
j_call: TRBJ1-4
d_call: -
v_call: TRBV6-5

cdr3_aa: CASSRRTSGYEQYF
cdr3_nt: TGTGCCAGCAGCCGCCGGACTAGCGGCTACGAGCAGTACTTC
clone_size: -
j_call: TRBJ2-7
d_call: TRBD2
v_call: TRBV3-1/TRBV3-2

cdr3_aa: CASSLGQGGSKNIQYF
cdr3_nt: TGTGCCAGCAGCTTAGGACAGGGTGGGTCCAAAAACATTCAGTACTTC
clone_size: -
j_call: TRBJ2-4
d_call: TRBD1
v_call: TRBV7-9

cdr3_aa: CASSSTGRNYGYTF
cdr3_nt: TGTGCCAGCAGTTCGACAGGCCGAAACTATGGCTACACCTTC
clone_size: -
j_call: TRBJ1-2
d_call: -
v_call: TRBV28

cdr3_aa: CASSSGTGNTIYF
cdr3_nt: TGTGCCAGCTCGTCCGGGACAGGAAACACCATATATTTT
clone_size: -
j_call: TRBJ1-3
d_call: -
v_call: TRBV18

cdr3_aa: CSAPLAGRQETQYF
cdr3_nt: TGCAGCGCTCCACTAGCGGGGCGCCAAGAGACCCAGTACTTC
clone_size: -
j_call: TRBJ2-5
d_call: TRBD2
v_call: TRBV29-1

cdr3_aa: CASSFRQYQPQHF
cdr3_nt: TGTGCCAGCAGTTTTAGACAGTATCAGCCCCAGCATTTT
clone_size: -
j_call: TRBJ1-5
d_call: -
v_call: TRBV28

cdr3_aa: CASSSGSNTGELFF
cdr3_nt: TGTGCCAGCAGCTCAGGCTCGAACACCGGGGAGCTGTTTTTT
clone_size: -
j_call: TRBJ2-2
d_call: -
v_call: TRBV11-3

cdr3_aa: CASSLSSEAANEKLFF
cdr3_nt: TGTGCCAGCAGCTTATCCTCAGAGGCGGCTAATGAAAAACTGTTTTTT
clone_size: -
j_call: TRBJ1-4
d_call: -
v_call: TRBV7-9

cdr3_aa: CASSSGGGGYTF
cdr3_nt: TGTGCCAGCAGTTCCGGGGGAGGCGGCTACACCTTC
clone_size: -
j_call: TRBJ1-2
d_call: -
v_call: TRBV27

cdr3_aa: CASSRGGTGGSQPQHF
cdr3_nt: TGCGCCAGCAGCCGTGGCGGGACAGGGGGTTCTCAGCCCCAGCATTTT
clone_size: -
j_call: TRBJ1-5
d_call: TRBD1
v_call: TRBV4-1

cdr3_aa: CASSFSAQETQYF
cdr3_nt: TGTGCCAGCAGCTTCTCAGCGCAAGAGACCCAGTACTTC
clone_size: -
j_call: TRBJ2-5
d_call: -
v_call: TRBV11-3

cdr3_aa: CASRGGETDTQYF
cdr3_nt: TGTGCCAGCCGGGGGGGCGAAACAGATACGCAGTATTTT
clone_size: -
j_call: TRBJ2-3
d_call: TRBD2
v_call: TRBV2

cdr3_aa: CASSQTSRGQTAKNIQYF
cdr3_nt: TGTGCCAGTAGTCAAACATCTCGGGGACAGACAGCCAAAAACATTCAGTACTTC
clone_size: -
j_call: TRBJ2-4
d_call: TRBD1
v_call: TRBV19

cdr3_aa: CASSPGGSYEQYF
cdr3_nt: TGTGCCAGCTCACCAGGTGGGAGTTACGAGCAGTACTTC
clone_size: -
j_call: TRBJ2-7
d_call: -
v_call: TRBV18

cdr3_aa: CASSLQRSGEQFF
cdr3_nt: TGTGCCAGCAGCTTACAGAGGAGCGGTGAGCAGTTCTTC
clone_size: -
j_call: TRBJ2-1
d_call: -
v_call: TRBV7-2

cdr3_aa: CAWRAIGSHSPLHF
cdr3_nt: TGTGCCTGGAGAGCGATTGGTTCCCATTCACCCCTCCACTTT
clone_size: -
j_call: TRBJ1-6
d_call: -
v_call: TRBV30

cdr3_aa: CASSLSPDQPQHF
cdr3_nt: TGCGCCAGCAGCTTATCCCCAGATCAGCCCCAGCATTTT
clone_size: -
j_call: TRBJ1-5
d_call: -
v_call: TRBV5-1

cdr3_aa: CATSSRGGVSEQYF
cdr3_nt: TGTGCCACCAGCAGCAGAGGGGGGGTAAGCGAGCAGTACTTC
clone_size: -
j_call: TRBJ2-7
d_call: -
v_call: TRBV15

cdr3_aa: CASSSDRGLPQHF
cdr3_nt: TGTGCCAGTAGTTCAGACAGGGGACTTCCCCAGCATTTT
clone_size: -
j_call: TRBJ1-5
d_call: TRBD1
v_call: TRBV19

cdr3_aa: CASSYSVTSGQETQYF
cdr3_nt: TGTGCCAGCAGTTACTCGGTTACGAGCGGTCAAGAGACCCAGTACTTC
clone_size: once
j_call: TRBJ2-5
d_call: -
v_call: TRBV6-2/TRBV6-3

cdr3_aa: CASSPVAGWVDTQYF
cdr3_nt: TGTGCCAGTAGCCCCGTGGCGGGATGGGTAGATACGCAGTATTTT
clone_size: -
j_call: TRBJ2-3
d_call: -
v_call: TRBV19

cdr3_aa: CASSQDFQGAGDTEAFF
cdr3_nt: TGCGCCAGCAGCCAAGATTTCCAGGGGGCGGGTGACACTGAAGCTTTCTTT
clone_size: -
j_call: TRBJ1-1
d_call: TRBD1
v_call: TRBV4-3

cdr3_aa: CASTKRTGGELFF
cdr3_nt: TGTGCCAGTACCAAAAGGACAGGCGGGGAGCTGTTTTTT
clone_size: -
j_call: TRBJ2-2
d_call: TRBD1
v_call: TRBV19

cdr3_aa: CASREDRGTYGYTF
cdr3_nt: TGTGCCAGCAGGGAAGACAGGGGTACCTATGGCTACACCTTC
clone_size: -
j_call: TRBJ1-2
d_call: TRBD1
v_call: TRBV6-1

cdr3_aa: CASSQVRNTGELFF
cdr3_nt: TGCGCCAGCAGCCAAGTTCGGAACACCGGGGAGCTGTTTTTT
clone_size: -
j_call: TRBJ2-2
d_call: -
v_call: TRBV4-1

cdr3_aa: CAIGTVSGSDEQFF
cdr3_nt: TGTGCCATCGGGACAGTTAGCGGGAGTGATGAGCAGTTCTTC
clone_size: -
j_call: TRBJ2-1
d_call: TRBD2
v_call: TRBV10-3

cdr3_aa: CATSDFLSDEQYF
cdr3_nt: TGTGCCACCAGTGATTTTTTATCCGACGAGCAGTACTTC
clone_size: -
j_call: TRBJ2-7
d_call: -
v_call: TRBV24-1

cdr3_aa: CASALQAYTGELFF
cdr3_nt: TGTGCCAGCGCCCTACAGGCTTACACCGGGGAGCTGTTTTTT
clone_size: -
j_call: TRBJ2-2
d_call: -
v_call: TRBV11-2

cdr3_aa: CASSDRDKDQPQHF
cdr3_nt: TGTGCCAGCAGCGACCGGGACAAGGATCAGCCCCAGCATTTT
clone_size: -
j_call: TRBJ1-5
d_call: -
v_call: TRBV5-6

cdr3_aa: CASTPDRNTEAFF
cdr3_nt: TGTGCCAGCACACCCGACAGGAACACTGAAGCTTTCTTT
clone_size: -
j_call: TRBJ1-1
d_call: -
v_call: TRBV6-5